The TCR beta chain described here comes from a study of blood T cell repertoires in COVID-19. Across the whole study: There were acute and convalescent COVID-19 samples, and they came from the United States, Italy and Spain. Nucleic acid was either cDNA or gDNA, and it came from T cells, B-cell-depleted T cells, or PBMCs.

Germline assignment: CDR1 DFQATT and CDR2 SNEGSKA (reference sequence). Trimming shortened V by 3 bases and J by 8 bases, and 16 bases separated the two germline ends. The CDR3 is 13 residues long. In the source study's methods: Amplified reference gene primers provided the basis for estimating nucleated cell counts. The table came from immunoSEQ multiplex PCR; TCRdb's copy has only in-frame clones and leaves some out. That table furnishes V, J and clone size, whereas the DNA furnished D and trimming. Here the sample spans about 270,000 clones, more than 75% being singletons. The TCR comes from a man between 35 and 55 years old who had recovered from COVID-19. The sample was peripheral blood. The chain combines TRBV20-1 with TRBJ2-5, with D possibly being TRBD2 (7 bases). CDR3 sequence (DNA): TGCAGTGCTAGTAGGGGGGGAGTTGGAACCCAGTACTTC. Amino acids: CSASRGGVGTQYF.